The clone carrying this T cell receptor (beta chain) was counted only a few times. Germline values: CDR1 LNHDA, CDR2 SQIVND (reference sequence). This CDR3 comprises 16 residues. The germline V and J ends were trimmed by 5 bases and 1 base, with 18 bases remaining between them. From the RT-PCR reads, TCRdb called clonotypes with MiXCR, one entry per CDR3 protein. The sample shows more than 600,000 distinct CDR3 sequences, 14% of them seen only once. The receptor's source is a female donor in good health, serving as a healthy control. J is TRBJ2-7 and V is TRBV19, with a weak D call TRBD2 (7 bases). The sample comprised memory CD4+ T cells from blood. DNA for the CDR3: TGTGCCAGTAGTTCCGAGGGGGGGCAGGGATCCTACGAGCAGTACTTC. It specifies CASSSEGGQGSYEQYF.